A selection of T cell receptor beta chains follows, all from one sample in a study of blood T cell repertoires in COVID-19. The method was immunoSEQ multiplex PCR; TCRdb's version includes in-frame clones alone and lacks a portion of them. The sample records 250,000 to 350,000 clones, roughly 90% being singletons. Material: peripheral blood. Receptors were obtained from a young woman with COVID-19, enrolled during active disease. The CDR3 runs from the conserved cysteine through the conserved F or W. A D gene is named only where the DNA matches it firmly. Not every row has a clone size; where given, it reads once, few, many or a size class.

v_call	j_call	clone_size	d_call	cdr3_aa	cdr3_nt
TRBV5-8	TRBJ2-7	.	.	CASSIVGPMGEQYF	TGTGCCAGCAGCATAGTGGGGCCCATGGGAGAGCAGTACTTC
TRBV6-6	TRBJ1-1	.	.	CAAAERGNTEAFF	TGTGCCGCAGCCGAAAGGGGGAACACTGAAGCTTTCTTT
TRBV19	TRBJ2-2	.	TRBD2	CASETTSGAGVWTGELFF	TGTGCCAGTGAAACAACGTCTGGAGCGGGAGTCTGGACCGGGGAGCTGTTTTTT
TRBV7-9	TRBJ2-7	.	TRBD2	CASSPRGIGTSGSKYF	TGTGCCAGCAGCCCCAGGGGTATCGGGACTAGCGGGAGCAAGTACTTC
TRBV12-2	TRBJ2-2	.	.	CASRSSPGELFF	TGTGCAAGTCGCTCGAGTCCCGGGGAGCTGTTTTTT
TRBV27	TRBJ2-3	.	.	CASSFPGQGTQYF	TGTGCCAGCAGTTTTCCCGGCCAGGGTACGCAGTATTTT
TRBV19	TRBJ1-5	.	TRBD1	CASRTGDYQPQHF	TGTGCCAGTAGGACAGGGGATTATCAGCCCCAGCATTTT
TRBV19	TRBJ2-3	.	.	CASSLVGTDTQYF	TGTGCCAGTAGCCTTGTCGGTACAGATACGCAGTATTTT
TRBV7-9	TRBJ2-1	.	.	CASSFVAGGVAVLNEQFF	TGTGCCAGCAGCTTCGTTGCAGGTGGGGTAGCGGTTCTCAATGAGCAGTTCTTC
TRBV19	TRBJ2-3	.	TRBD2	CASSPQGSGRGDTQYF	TGTGCCAGTAGCCCCCAGGGTAGCGGGAGAGGAGATACGCAGTATTTT
TRBV27	TRBJ1-5	.	TRBD1	CASRLGQGNQPQHF	TGTGCCAGCCGGCTCGGACAGGGAAATCAGCCCCAGCATTTT
TRBV19	TRBJ1-5	.	TRBD1	CASTPRPDRSTFGNQPQHF	TGTGCCAGTACCCCGCGACCGGACAGGTCCACCTTCGGCAATCAGCCCCAGCATTTT
TRBV28	TRBJ2-5	.	TRBD2	CASTTQAGGVWETQYF	TGTGCCAGCACCACGCAAGCGGGGGGGGTATGGGAGACCCAGTACTTC
TRBV2	TRBJ1-1	.	.	CASTGEQALNTEAFF	TGTGCCAGCACTGGTGAACAGGCCTTGAACACTGAAGCTTTCTTT
TRBV6-5	TRBJ1-5	.	.	CASSYLLTGQPQHF	TGTGCCAGCAGTTACCTCCTGACAGGACAGCCCCAGCATTTT
TRBV10-2	TRBJ1-4	.	TRBD1	CASSDPWDRDEKLFF	TGCGCCAGCAGTGATCCGTGGGACAGGGATGAAAAACTGTTTTTT
TRBV27	TRBJ1-1	.	.	CASSTLKGMYTEAFF	TGTGCCAGCAGTACCCTCAAGGGGATGTACACTGAAGCTTTCTTT
TRBV19	TRBJ2-1	.	.	CASSIRGNRGGNEQFF	TGTGCCAGTAGTATAAGGGGAAATAGGGGGGGCAATGAGCAGTTCTTC
TRBV6-5	TRBJ1-3	.	TRBD1	CASSSGTGRYTIYF	TGTGCCAGCAGCTCCGGGACAGGGAGGTACACCATATATTTT
TRBV5-1	TRBJ2-2	.	TRBD2	CASSLSSGRTGELFF	TGCGCCAGCAGCTTGAGTAGCGGGAGGACCGGGGAGCTGTTTTTT
TRBV19	TRBJ2-7	.	.	CASSTTTEALYEQYF	TGTGCCAGTAGCACCACGACAGAAGCCCTGTACGAGCAGTACTTC
TRBV19	TRBJ1-5	few	TRBD1	CASSYTGGDQPQHF	TGTGCCAGTAGCTATACAGGGGGTGATCAGCCCCAGCATTTT
TRBV27	TRBJ2-3	.	TRBD1	CASSPGGAKDTQYF	TGTGCCAGCAGTCCAGGGGGAGCAAAAGATACGCAGTATTTT
TRBV9	TRBJ1-3	.	.	CASSPRTGSGNTIYF	TGTGCCAGCAGCCCCCGAACAGGCTCTGGAAACACCATATATTTT
TRBV28	TRBJ2-3	.	TRBD1	CASSRDRGGADTQYF	TGTGCCAGCAGTCGGGACAGGGGGGGCGCAGATACGCAGTATTTT
TRBV24-1	TRBJ1-2	.	.	CATSDSSYGYTF	TGTGCCACCAGTGATTCTTCCTATGGCTACACCTTC
TRBV4-3	TRBJ2-3	.	.	CASSRERWTDTQYF	TGCGCCAGCAGCCGAGAGCGTTGGACAGATACGCAGTATTTT
TRBV15	TRBJ1-6	.	TRBD1	CATSRGQGNSPLHF	TGTGCCACCAGCAGGGGACAGGGGAATTCACCCCTCCACTTT
TRBV9	TRBJ2-7	.	TRBD1	CASSATGKSYEQYF	TGTGCCAGCAGCGCGACAGGGAAGTCCTACGAGCAGTACTTC
TRBV7-9	TRBJ2-3	.	TRBD1	CASSLAGTGSTDTQYF	TGTGCCAGCAGCTTAGCCGGGACAGGGAGCACAGATACGCAGTATTTT
TRBV21-1	TRBJ2-2	.	.	CASSQRGGRGTGELFF	TGTGCCAGCAGCCAGAGAGGCGGGAGGGGAACCGGGGAGCTGTTTTTT
TRBV18	TRBJ2-7	.	TRBD2	CASSPRGGQEDEQYF	TGTGCCAGCTCACCTCGGGGGGGCCAAGAGGACGAGCAGTACTTC
TRBV3-1/TRBV3-2	TRBJ2-5	.	.	CASSQEPGTETQYF	TGTGCCAGCAGCCAGGAGCCCGGAACGGAGACCCAGTACTTC
TRBV7-6	TRBJ2-7	.	.	CASSLRREPYEQYF	TGTGCCAGCAGCTTACGGCGGGAACCTTACGAGCAGTACTTC
TRBV7-3	TRBJ2-1	.	.	CASSFTGSNEQFF	TGTGCCAGCAGCTTTACAGGGTCCAATGAGCAGTTCTTC
TRBV25-1	TRBJ2-2	.	.	CASSLGTPNTGELFF	TGTGCCAGCAGTCTTGGGACTCCGAACACCGGGGAGCTGTTTTTT
TRBV28	TRBJ1-4	.	TRBD1	CASSYGRGEKLFF	TGTGCCAGCAGTTACGGCAGGGGGGAAAAACTGTTTTTT
TRBV4-2	TRBJ2-3	.	.	CASSQVEFADTQYF	TGTGCCAGCAGCCAAGTGGAGTTCGCAGATACGCAGTATTTT
TRBV5-4	TRBJ2-1	once	TRBD2	CASSSGTSGNEQFF	TGTGCCAGCAGTTCCGGGACTAGCGGGAATGAGCAGTTCTTC
TRBV6-5	TRBJ1-2	.	TRBD1	CASSYSLQGAHGYTF	TGTGCCAGCAGTTACTCGTTACAGGGGGCACATGGCTACACCTTC
TRBV6-1	TRBJ2-3	.	TRBD1	CASSAGTGRAPDTQYF	TGTGCCAGCAGTGCTGGGACAGGGAGGGCGCCAGATACGCAGTATTTT
TRBV30	TRBJ2-2	.	.	CAWSAVWPFTGELFF	TGTGCCTGGAGTGCTGTTTGGCCTTTTACCGGGGAGCTGTTTTTT
TRBV5-1	TRBJ2-7	.	TRBD1	CASSSDRDRPTYEQYF	TGCGCCAGCAGCTCGGACCGGGACAGACCAACCTACGAGCAGTACTTC
TRBV30	TRBJ2-1	.	.	CAWSRGSSREQFF	TGTGCCTGGAGTCGAGGGAGTTCGCGTGAGCAGTTCTTC
TRBV9	TRBJ2-7	few	TRBD1	CASSPPTGGLKEQYF	TGTGCCAGCAGCCCCCCGACAGGGGGTTTAAAAGAGCAGTACTTC
TRBV7-2	TRBJ2-1	.	TRBD2	CASSLGTSGDYNEQFF	TGTGCCAGCAGCTTAGGGACTAGCGGGGACTACAATGAGCAGTTCTTC
TRBV6-2/TRBV6-3	TRBJ2-1	.	TRBD2	CASSDLPGLAHEQFF	TGTGCCAGCAGTGATCTACCGGGACTAGCCCATGAGCAGTTCTTC
TRBV6-5	TRBJ2-3	.	TRBD1	CASRGPGQGADTQYF	TGTGCCAGCAGGGGACCGGGACAGGGGGCAGATACGCAGTATTTT
TRBV9	TRBJ2-3	.	TRBD2	CASSPGTSGRLTDTQYF	TGTGCCAGCAGCCCCGGGACTAGCGGGAGGTTAACAGATACGCAGTATTTT
TRBV25-1	TRBJ2-7	.	.	CASTPRRGSGIYEQYF	TGTGCCAGCACCCCCAGACGGGGTAGTGGAATATACGAGCAGTACTTC
TRBV28	TRBJ2-1	.	.	CASRPRGIYNEQFF	TGTGCCAGCAGACCTAGGGGGATTTACAATGAGCAGTTCTTC
TRBV28	TRBJ2-7	.	.	CASITRRVPYEQYF	TGTGCCAGCATAACCCGGAGGGTACCCTACGAGCAGTACTTC
TRBV7-6	TRBJ1-6	.	TRBD1	CASSLATGSNSPLHF	TGTGCCAGCAGCCTAGCGACAGGGTCCAATTCACCCCTCCACTTT
TRBV12-3/TRBV12-4	TRBJ1-1	few	TRBD1	CASSLTGGEAFF	TGTGCCAGCAGTTTGACAGGGGGTGAGGCTTTCTTT
TRBV3-1/TRBV3-2	TRBJ2-3	.	TRBD2	CASSLTSGSVNTDTQYF	TGTGCCAGCAGCCTTACTAGCGGGAGTGTCAACACAGATACGCAGTATTTT
TRBV5-6	TRBJ2-7	once	TRBD1	CASSPWGTEAYEQYF	TGTGCCAGCAGCCCGTGGGGGACAGAAGCCTACGAGCAGTACTTC
TRBV15	TRBJ2-3	.	.	CATSRERRAGQITDTQYF	TGTGCCACCAGCAGAGAGAGAAGGGCAGGGCAGATTACAGATACGCAGTATTTT
TRBV30	TRBJ2-5	.	.	CASEDGFEETQYF	TGTGCCTCCGAGGATGGGTTTGAAGAGACCCAGTACTTC
TRBV6-2/TRBV6-3	TRBJ2-7	.	.	CASSYRTAYEQYF	TGTGCCAGCAGTTACCGGACAGCCTACGAGCAGTACTTC